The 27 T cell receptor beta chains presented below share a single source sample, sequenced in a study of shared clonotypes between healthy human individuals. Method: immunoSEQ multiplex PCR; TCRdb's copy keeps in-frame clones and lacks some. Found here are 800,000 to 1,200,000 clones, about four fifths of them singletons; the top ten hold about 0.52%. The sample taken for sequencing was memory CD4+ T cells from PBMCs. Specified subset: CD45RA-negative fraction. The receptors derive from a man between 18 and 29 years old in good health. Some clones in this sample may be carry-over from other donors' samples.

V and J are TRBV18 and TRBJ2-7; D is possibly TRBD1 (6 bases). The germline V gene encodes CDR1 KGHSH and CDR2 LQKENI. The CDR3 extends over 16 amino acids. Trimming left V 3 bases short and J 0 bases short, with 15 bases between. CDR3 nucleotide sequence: TGTGCCAGCTCACCCCGACAGGTGGCCAGCTCCTACGAGCAGTACTTC. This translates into CASSPRQVASSYEQYF. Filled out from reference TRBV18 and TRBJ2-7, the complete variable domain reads NAGVMQNPRHLVRRRGQEARLRCSPMKGHSHVYWYRQLPEEGLKFMVYLQKENIIDESGMPKERFSAEFPKEGPSILRIQQVVRGDSAAYFCASSPRQVASSYEQYFGPGTRLTVT.

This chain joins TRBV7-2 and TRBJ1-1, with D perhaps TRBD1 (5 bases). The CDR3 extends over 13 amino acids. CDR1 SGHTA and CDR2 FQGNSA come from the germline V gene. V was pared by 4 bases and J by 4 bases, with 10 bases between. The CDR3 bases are TGTGCCAGCAGCTCCCTGGGGCCCACTGAAGCTTTCTTT. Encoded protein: CASSSLGPTEAFF.

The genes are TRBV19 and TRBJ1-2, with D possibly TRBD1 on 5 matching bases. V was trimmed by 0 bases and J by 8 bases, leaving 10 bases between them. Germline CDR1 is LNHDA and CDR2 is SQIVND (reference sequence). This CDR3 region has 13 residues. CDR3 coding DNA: TGTGCCAGTAGTATAGACAGGGCGGGCGGCTACACCTTC. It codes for CASSIDRAGGYTF.

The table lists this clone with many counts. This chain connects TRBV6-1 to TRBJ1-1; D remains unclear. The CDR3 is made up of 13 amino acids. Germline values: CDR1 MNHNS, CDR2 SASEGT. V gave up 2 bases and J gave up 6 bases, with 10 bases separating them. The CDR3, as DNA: TGTGCCAGCAGTGAATGGGTTTGGGCTGAAGCTTTCTTT. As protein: CASSEWVWAEAFF.

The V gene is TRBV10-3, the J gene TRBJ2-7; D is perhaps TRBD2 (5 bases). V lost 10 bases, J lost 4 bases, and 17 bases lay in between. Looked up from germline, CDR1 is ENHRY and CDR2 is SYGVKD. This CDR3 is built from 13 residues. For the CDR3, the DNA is TGTGCCACCCTCGAGAGGGTAGGGTACGAGCAGTACTTC. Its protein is CATLERVGYEQYF.

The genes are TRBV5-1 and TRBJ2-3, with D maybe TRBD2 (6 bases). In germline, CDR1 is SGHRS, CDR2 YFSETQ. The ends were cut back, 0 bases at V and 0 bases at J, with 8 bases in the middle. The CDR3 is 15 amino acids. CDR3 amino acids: CASSLGLGSTDTQYF. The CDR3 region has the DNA TGCGCCAGCAGCTTGGGACTAGGTAGCACAGATACGCAGTATTTT.

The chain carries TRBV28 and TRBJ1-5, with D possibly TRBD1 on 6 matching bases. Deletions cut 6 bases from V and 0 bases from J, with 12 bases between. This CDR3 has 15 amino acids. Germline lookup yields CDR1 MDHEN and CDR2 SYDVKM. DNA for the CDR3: TGTGCCAGCAGCTCGAACAGGGTTAGCAATCAGCCCCAGCATTTT. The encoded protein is CASSSNRVSNQPQHF.

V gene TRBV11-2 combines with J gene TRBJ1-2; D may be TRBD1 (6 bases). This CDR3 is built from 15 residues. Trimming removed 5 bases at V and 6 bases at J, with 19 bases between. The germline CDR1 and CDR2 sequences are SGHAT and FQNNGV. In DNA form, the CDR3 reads TGTGCCAGCAGCCGCATACGAGGGGGGAGGAATGGCTACACCTTC. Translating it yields CASSRIRGGRNGYTF.

CDR3 in DNA: TGTGCCAGCAGTGGCCCAGGGAACACTGAAGCTTTCTTT. It is translated as CASSGPGNTEAFF. The genes are TRBV2 and TRBJ1-1; D unresolved. This CDR3 is 13 amino acids long. CDR1 and CDR2 from the germline V gene are SNHLY and FYNNEI. V shed 4 bases and J shed 1 base, with 7 bases lying between them.

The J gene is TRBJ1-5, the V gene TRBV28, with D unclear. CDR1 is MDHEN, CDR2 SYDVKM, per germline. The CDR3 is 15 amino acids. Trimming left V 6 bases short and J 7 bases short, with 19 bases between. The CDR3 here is CASSTPTVVGQPQHF. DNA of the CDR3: TGTGCCAGCAGCACCCCTACAGTGGTGGGCCAGCCCCAGCATTTT.

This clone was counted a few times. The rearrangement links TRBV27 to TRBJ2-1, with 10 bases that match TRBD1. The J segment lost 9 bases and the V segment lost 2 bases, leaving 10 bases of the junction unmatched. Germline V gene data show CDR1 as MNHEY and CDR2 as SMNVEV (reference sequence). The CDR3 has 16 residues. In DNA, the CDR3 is TGTGCCAGCAGTTTAACTCGGGACAGGGGAGGAGGTGAGCAGTTCTTC. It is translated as CASSLTRDRGGGEQFF.

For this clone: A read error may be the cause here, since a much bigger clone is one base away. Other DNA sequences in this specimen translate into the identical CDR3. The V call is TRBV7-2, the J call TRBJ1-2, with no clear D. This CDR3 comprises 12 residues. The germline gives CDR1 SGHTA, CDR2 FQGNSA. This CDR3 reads CASSFANNGYTF. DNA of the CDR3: TGTGCCAGCAGCTTTGCGAATAATGGCTACACCTTT.

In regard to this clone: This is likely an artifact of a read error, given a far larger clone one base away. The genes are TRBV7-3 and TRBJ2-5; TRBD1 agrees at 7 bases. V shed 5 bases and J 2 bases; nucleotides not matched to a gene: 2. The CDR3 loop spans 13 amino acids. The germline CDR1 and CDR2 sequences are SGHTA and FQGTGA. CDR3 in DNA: TGTGCCAGCAGCCAGGGACAGCAAGAGACCCAGTACTTC. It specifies CASSQGQQETQYF. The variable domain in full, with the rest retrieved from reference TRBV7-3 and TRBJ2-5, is GAGVSQTPSNKVTEKGKYVELRCDPISGHTALYWYRQSLGQGPEFLIYFQGTGAADDSGLPNDRFFAVRPEGSVSTLKIQRTERGDSAVYLCASSQGQQETQYFGPGTRLLVL.

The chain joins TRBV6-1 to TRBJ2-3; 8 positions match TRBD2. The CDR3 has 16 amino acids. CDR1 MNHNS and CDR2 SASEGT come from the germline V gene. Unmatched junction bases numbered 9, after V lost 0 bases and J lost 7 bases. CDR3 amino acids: CASSEAPAGVAYTQYF. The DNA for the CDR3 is TGTGCCAGCAGTGAAGCACCAGCGGGAGTGGCATATACGCAGTATTTT.

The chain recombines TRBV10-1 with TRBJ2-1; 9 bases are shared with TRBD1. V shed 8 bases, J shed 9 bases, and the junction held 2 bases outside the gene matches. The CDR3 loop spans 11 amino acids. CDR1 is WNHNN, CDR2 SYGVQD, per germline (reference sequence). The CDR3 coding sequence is TGCGCCAGCTCGACAGGGGGTGAGCAGTTCTTC. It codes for CASSTGGEQFF.

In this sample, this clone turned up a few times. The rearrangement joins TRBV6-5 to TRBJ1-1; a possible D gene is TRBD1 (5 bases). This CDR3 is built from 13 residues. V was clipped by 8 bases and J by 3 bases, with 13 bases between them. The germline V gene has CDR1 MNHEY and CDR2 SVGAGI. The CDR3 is CASGNRGDTEAFF. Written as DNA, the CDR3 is TGTGCCAGCGGAAACCGGGGGGACACTGAAGCTTTCTTT.

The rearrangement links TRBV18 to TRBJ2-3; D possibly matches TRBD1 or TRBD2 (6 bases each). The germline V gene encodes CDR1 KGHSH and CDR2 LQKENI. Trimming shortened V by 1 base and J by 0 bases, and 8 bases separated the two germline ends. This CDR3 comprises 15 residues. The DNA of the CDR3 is TGTGCCAGCTCACCACAGGGGGGTAGCACAGATACGCAGTATTTT. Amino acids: CASSPQGGSTDTQYF.

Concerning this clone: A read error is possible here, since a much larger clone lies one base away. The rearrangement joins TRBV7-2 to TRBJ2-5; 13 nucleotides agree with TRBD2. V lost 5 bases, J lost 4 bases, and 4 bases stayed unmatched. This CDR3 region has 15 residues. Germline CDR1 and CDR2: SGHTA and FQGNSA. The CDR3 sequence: CASSPGLAGTETQYF. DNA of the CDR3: TGTGCCAGCAGCCCGGGACTAGCGGGAACAGAGACCCAGTACTTC.

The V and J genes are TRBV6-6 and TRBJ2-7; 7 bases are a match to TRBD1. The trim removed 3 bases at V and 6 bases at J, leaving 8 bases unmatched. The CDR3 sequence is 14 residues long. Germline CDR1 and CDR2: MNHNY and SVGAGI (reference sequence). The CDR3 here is CASSYYRGLGEQYF. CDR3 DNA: TGTGCCAGCAGTTATTACAGGGGCCTAGGCGAGCAGTACTTC.

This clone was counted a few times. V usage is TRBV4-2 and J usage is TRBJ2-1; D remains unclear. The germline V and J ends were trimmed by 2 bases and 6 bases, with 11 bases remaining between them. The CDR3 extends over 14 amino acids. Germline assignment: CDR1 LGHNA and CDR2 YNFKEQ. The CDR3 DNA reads TGTGCCAGCAGCCAATTTTATAGTAGCAATGAGCAGTTCTTC. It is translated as CASSQFYSSNEQFF.

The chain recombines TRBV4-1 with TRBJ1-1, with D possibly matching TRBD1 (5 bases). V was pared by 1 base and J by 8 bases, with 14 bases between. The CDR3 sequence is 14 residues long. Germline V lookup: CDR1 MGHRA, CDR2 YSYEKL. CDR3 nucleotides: TGCGCCAGCAGCCAAGGTTCAGGGCGCCCCGAAGCTTTCTTT. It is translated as CASSQGSGRPEAFF.

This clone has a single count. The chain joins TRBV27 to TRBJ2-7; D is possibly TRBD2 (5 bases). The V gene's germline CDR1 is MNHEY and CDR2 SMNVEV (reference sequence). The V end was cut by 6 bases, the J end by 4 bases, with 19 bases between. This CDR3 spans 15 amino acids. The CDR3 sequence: CASSRRVRDPYEQYF. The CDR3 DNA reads TGTGCCAGCAGCCGGCGGGTACGAGATCCGTACGAGCAGTACTTC.

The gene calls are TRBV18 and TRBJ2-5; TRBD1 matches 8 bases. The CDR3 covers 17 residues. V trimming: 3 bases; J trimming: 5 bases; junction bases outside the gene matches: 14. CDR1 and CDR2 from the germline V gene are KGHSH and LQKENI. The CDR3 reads CASSPYLTGAGAETQYF. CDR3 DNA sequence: TGTGCCAGCTCACCTTATCTGACAGGGGCTGGGGCGGAGACCCAGTACTTC.

The CDR3: CASSQPTTGNYGYTF. In nucleotides, the CDR3 is TGCGCCAGCAGCCAACCCACTACAGGAAACTATGGCTACACCTTC. The chain is built from TRBV4-1 and TRBJ1-2; D possibly corresponds to TRBD1 (5 bases). V was cut by 2 bases and J by 2 bases, with 12 bases left in between. The CDR3 sequence is 15 residues long. CDR1 is MGHRA and CDR2 is YSYEKL in the germline V gene.

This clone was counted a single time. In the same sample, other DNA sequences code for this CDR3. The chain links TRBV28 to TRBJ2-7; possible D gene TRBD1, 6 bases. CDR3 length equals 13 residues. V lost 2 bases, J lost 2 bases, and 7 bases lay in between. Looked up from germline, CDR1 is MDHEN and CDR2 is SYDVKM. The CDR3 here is CASSLGTPYEQYF. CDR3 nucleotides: TGTGCCAGCAGTTTAGGGACACCCTACGAGCAGTACTTC.

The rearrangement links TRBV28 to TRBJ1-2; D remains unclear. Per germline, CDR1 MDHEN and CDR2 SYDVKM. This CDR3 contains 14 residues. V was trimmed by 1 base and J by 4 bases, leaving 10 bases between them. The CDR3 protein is CASSLLGTSYGYTF. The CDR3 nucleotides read TGTGCCAGCAGTTTATTGGGCACTTCCTATGGCTACACCTTC.

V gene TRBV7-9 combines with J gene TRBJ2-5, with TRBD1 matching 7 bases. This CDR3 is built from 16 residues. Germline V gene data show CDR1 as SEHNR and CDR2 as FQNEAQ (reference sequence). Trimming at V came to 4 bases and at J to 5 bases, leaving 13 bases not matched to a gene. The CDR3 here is CASSSSVRGLLETQYF. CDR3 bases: TGTGCCAGCAGCTCCTCGGTGAGGGGGCTGCTGGAGACCCAGTACTTC. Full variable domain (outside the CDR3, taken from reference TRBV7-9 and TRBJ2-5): DTGVSQNPRHKITKRGQNVTFRCDPISEHNRLYWYRQTLGQGPEFLTYFQNEAQLEKSRLLSDRFSAERPKGSFSTLEIQRTEQGDSAMYLCASSSSVRGLLETQYFGPGTRLLVL.